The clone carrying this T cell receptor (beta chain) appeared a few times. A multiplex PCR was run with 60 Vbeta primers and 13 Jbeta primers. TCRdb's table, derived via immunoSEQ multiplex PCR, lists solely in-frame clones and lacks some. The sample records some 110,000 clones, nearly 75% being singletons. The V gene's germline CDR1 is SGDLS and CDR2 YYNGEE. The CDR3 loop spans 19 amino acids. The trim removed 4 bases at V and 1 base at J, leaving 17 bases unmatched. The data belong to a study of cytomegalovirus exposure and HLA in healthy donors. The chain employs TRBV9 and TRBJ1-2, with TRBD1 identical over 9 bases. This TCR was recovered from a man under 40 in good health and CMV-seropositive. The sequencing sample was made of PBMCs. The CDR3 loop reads CASSPSDSRTGAHNYGYTF. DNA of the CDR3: TGTGCCAGCAGCCCATCCGATAGCCGGACAGGGGCTCATAACTATGGCTACACCTTC.